The entry below describes one T cell receptor (beta chain). There are a few counts of this clonotype. What this receptor recognizes is not known. Qualities for individual bases were not recorded, and no much larger clone is one base off. The CDR3 sequence holds 14 residues, the cysteine and phenylalanine included. The CDR3 DNA has 42 bases and is translated from base 1. Per the germline V gene, SGHRS is the CDR1 and YFSETQ is the CDR2. After removal of 4 bases from V and 6 bases from J, the junction retains 7 bases not matched to a gene. This sample stems from a study of CD8 T cells in ankylosing spondylitis (dated by TCRdb to the late 2010s). Looking at the study overall: To find TCR variants linked to disease, the study profiled T cell receptor beta repertoires in ankylosing spondylitis patients and healthy donors. The whole study cohort included under 140 healthy donors and 20 to 25 ankylosing spondylitis patients. Peripheral blood was sampled, and synovial fluid was additionally collected from ankylosing spondylitis patients. Results the study describes overall, beyond this receptor: A CD8+ phenotype was shown by the disease-linked clones, which were found at relatively low frequencies in peripheral blood. Some of the motif variants had been reported before in the synovial fluid and blood of reactive arthritis patients, a finding that suggests common disease-initiation mechanisms. The disease-linked clones were reported as significantly enriched in matched synovial fluid samples from ankylosing spondylitis patients. Blood from ankylosing spondylitis patients appeared to be characterized by a TCR beta motif composed of 7 to 9 highly homologous amino acid variants.

Sequencer: Illumina HiSeq 2500. Quantitative 5'-RACE with molecular barcodes was the method used to prepare the TCR beta libraries. Per the source publication's procedure: A new computational method based on a probabilistic model of VDJ rearrangement was used to identify disease-linked TCR variants. The public reads were reprocessed in TCRdb via fastp at Q25 and MiXCR, keeping in-frame beta chains. Duplicate CDR3 protein sequences are folded into a single record with the most common DNA and genes. These V and J calls are TCRdb output, not the study's own analysis. For this sample the table gives approximately 300,000 distinct CDR3 sequences, of which around 18% were detected only once. The ten top clones hold roughly 8% of the sample.

Sample: blood, either unsorted or a sorted T cell fraction (not recorded which). The clonotype originates from a male donor with ankylosing spondylitis or in good health (not recorded which). The rearrangement joined TRBV5-1 to TRBJ1-1; 9 central nucleotides agree with TRBD1. The nucleotide sequence reads as follows: TGCGCCAGCAGCAACACAGGGGGCGCCCCTGAAGCTTTCTTT. This yields the protein CASSNTGGAPEAFF.